The 23 T cell receptor beta chains below come from one sample, sequenced in a study of blood T cell repertoires in COVID-19. Method: immunoSEQ multiplex PCR; TCRdb's copy keeps in-frame clones and lacks some. The sample includes approximately 300,000 clones, 85% to 90% of them seen just once. Sequenced: PBMCs or T cells enriched from blood (not recorded which). The receptor set was obtained from a young woman who had recovered from COVID-19.

This clone was detected only a few times. The J gene is TRBJ1-2, the V gene TRBV23-1; D unclear. TRBV23-1 is designated an ORF whose function remains uncertain. The V end lost 2 bases, the J end lost 1 base, and 11 bases lay between the germline ends. This CDR3 has 15 amino acids. This CDR3 reads CASSQRSAGNYGYTF. DNA for the CDR3: TGCGCCAGCAGTCAAAGATCGGCGGGTAACTATGGCTACACCTTC.

CDR3 nucleotides: TGTGCCAGCAGCGTAGGTCCCAGCGCGAACACCGGGGAGCTGTTTTTT. It translates to CASSVGPSANTGELFF. This rearrangement joins TRBV9 to TRBJ2-2; D is unresolved. Trimming pared 0 bases from V and 0 bases from J, leaving 9 bases between. This CDR3 region has 16 residues. From germline, CDR1 is SGDLS and CDR2 YYNGEE.

J is TRBJ1-2 and V is TRBV9; a possible D gene is TRBD1 (6 bases). This CDR3 is 13 amino acids long. Trimming cost V 4 bases and J 4 bases, with 11 bases left between them. The germline CDR1 and CDR2 sequences are SGDLS and YYNGEE. CDR3 region: CASSTTGTYGYTF. The CDR3 coding sequence is TGTGCCAGCAGCACGACAGGTACCTATGGCTACACCTTC.

This clone was recorded once. The V and J genes are TRBV5-1 and TRBJ2-5; D is uncertain. This CDR3 region has 15 residues. The V end lost 0 bases, the J end lost 5 bases, and 14 bases lay between the germline ends. Per germline, CDR1 SGHRS and CDR2 YFSETQ. This chain's CDR3 is CASSLAPGFGETQYF. CDR3 DNA sequence: TGCGCCAGCAGCTTGGCCCCGGGTTTCGGGGAGACCCAGTACTTC.

The V and J genes are TRBV5-6 and TRBJ1-1, with D uncertain. V lost 1 base and J lost 0, with 7 bases in between. Germline loops: CDR1 SGHDT, CDR2 YYEEEE. The CDR3 has 14 amino acids. The CDR3 loop reads CASSLPHLNTEAFF. The DNA for the CDR3 is TGTGCCAGCAGCTTGCCCCATCTGAACACTGAAGCTTTCTTT.

V usage is TRBV18 and J usage is TRBJ1-2; no firm D call. Deletions cut 5 bases from V and 5 bases from J, with 18 bases between. The CDR3 runs to 15 residues. Germline V gene lookup returns CDR1 KGHSH and CDR2 LQKENI. The CDR3 sequence: CASSTSSGSPYGYTF. The CDR3 DNA is TGTGCCAGCTCAACCAGTTCCGGGTCCCCTTATGGCTACACCTTC.

V gene TRBV6-5 combines with J gene TRBJ1-2, with TRBD1 matching over 9 bases. CDR3 length equals 16 residues. The V segment lost 0 bases and the J segment 8 bases; nucleotides outside the gene matches: 10. Germline V gives CDR1 MNHEY, CDR2 SVGAGI. The CDR3 DNA follows: TGTGCCAGCAGTTACTCAGGACAGGGGAAGCGTCAGGGCTACACCTTC. This gives the protein CASSYSGQGKRQGYTF.

The CDR3 sequence is CASSSQGLEGNTIYF. The CDR3 region has the DNA TGTGCCAGCAGTTCACAGGGGTTGGAAGGAAACACCATATATTTT. V is TRBV27 and J is TRBJ1-3, with 7 nucleotides matching TRBD1. This CDR3 has 15 residues. V gave up 4 bases and J gave up 4 bases; unmatched junction bases: 7. CDR1 and CDR2 from the germline V gene are MNHEY and SMNVEV (reference sequence).

This chain links TRBV6-5 with TRBJ1-2, with 7 bases lining up with TRBD1. Trimming removed 6 bases from V and 8 bases from J; junction bases left unmatched: 6. Germline CDR1 MNHEY, CDR2 SVGAGI. The CDR3 contains 12 residues. CDR3 amino acids: CASRSQGGGYTF. CDR3 in DNA: TGTGCCAGCAGGTCCCAGGGGGGAGGCTACACCTTC.

The chain is built from TRBV5-1 and TRBJ1-2, with 12 bases matching TRBD1. With 0 bases clipped from V and 4 bases from J, the junction kept 10 bases outside the gene matches. CDR1 and CDR2 (germline): SGHRS, YFSETQ. The CDR3 sequence is 18 residues long. The CDR3 loop is CASSLAGTGGEMSYGYTF. In DNA form, the CDR3 reads TGCGCCAGCAGCTTGGCGGGGACAGGGGGCGAGATGAGCTATGGCTACACCTTC.

The chain uses TRBV12-3 or TRBV12-4 and TRBJ1-2; 7 bases match TRBD1. V shed 5 bases and J 8 bases; nucleotides not matched to a gene: 8. The CDR3 totals 13 residues. The CDR3 bases are TGTGCCAGCAGTCCCACAGGGGTTCTAGGCTACACCTTC. This codes for CASSPTGVLGYTF.

The J gene is TRBJ2-7, the V gene TRBV9, with 8 positions matching TRBD2. CDR1 is SGDLS, CDR2 YYNGEE, per germline. V trimming: 0 bases; J trimming: 0 bases; junction bases outside the gene matches: 5. CDR3 length: 16 amino acids. The chain's CDR3 is CASSVATGGSSYEQYF. The CDR3 nucleotides read TGTGCCAGCAGCGTAGCTACGGGGGGGAGCTCCTACGAGCAGTACTTC. Full variable domain (remainder filled in from reference TRBV9 and TRBJ2-7): DSGVTQTPKHLITATGQRVTLRCSPRSGDLSVYWYQQSLDQGLQFLIQYYNGEERAKGNILERFSAQQFPDLHSELNLSSLELGDSALYFCASSVATGGSSYEQYFGPGTRLTVT.

The chain uses TRBV6-5 and TRBJ2-2; 7 nucleotides align to TRBD2. This CDR3 region has 13 residues. CDR1 and CDR2 (germline): MNHEY, SVGAGI. After removal of 4 bases from V and 7 bases from J, the junction contained 3 bases not matched to a gene. The CDR3 DNA reads TGTGCCAGCAGTTCAGGCGGGAGCGGGGAGCTGTTTTTT. The encoded protein is CASSSGGSGELFF.

The V and J genes are TRBV15 and TRBJ1-2; TRBD1 matches at 7 bases. Germline CDR1 is LNHNV and CDR2 is YYDKDF (reference sequence). V was clipped by 5 bases and J by 0 bases; unmatched bases: 21. The CDR3 contains 20 residues. The CDR3 reads CATSLTRARTGDPSNYGYTF. CDR3 nucleotides: TGTGCCACCAGCTTAACCAGAGCGAGGACAGGCGACCCGTCTAACTATGGCTACACCTTC.

The chain joins TRBV4-1 to TRBJ2-1; 8 bases are a match to TRBD1. The germline V gene has CDR1 MGHRA and CDR2 YSYEKL. CDR3 size: 14 residues. J was trimmed by 5 bases and V by 1 base; bases with no gene match: 1. Here the CDR3 reads CASSQADRDNEQFF. The DNA for the CDR3 is TGCGCCAGCAGCCAAGCGGACAGGGACAATGAGCAGTTCTTC.

This clone was recorded only once. This sequence joins TRBV9 and TRBJ2-1, with TRBD1 identical over 11 bases. V was clipped by 0 bases and J by 7 bases; unmatched bases: 3. This CDR3 region has 15 residues. The germline gives CDR1 SGDLS, CDR2 YYNGEE. This CDR3 is CASSVGDRGDNEQFF. CDR3 DNA sequence: TGTGCCAGCAGCGTAGGGGACAGGGGGGATAATGAGCAGTTCTTC.

CDR3 coding DNA: TGCGCCAGCAGCTCACCAACAGGGGGCCGTGGAAACACCATATATTTT. Its protein product is CASSSPTGGRGNTIYF. The chain employs TRBV5-1 and TRBJ1-3, with TRBD1 matching 9 bases. This CDR3 contains 16 residues. Germline values: CDR1 SGHRS, CDR2 YFSETQ. J lost 3 bases, V lost 3 bases, and 7 bases had no gene match.

The chain joins TRBV29-1 to TRBJ2-1; D perhaps matches TRBD2 (5 bases). The CDR3 spans 17 residues. The V end lost 3 bases, the J end lost 0 bases, and 18 bases lay between the germline ends. CDR1 and CDR2 from the germline V gene are SQVTM and ANQGSEA. CDR3 in amino acids: CSVDPLKLGSSYNEQFF. Here the CDR3 DNA reads TGCAGCGTTGACCCCTTAAAACTAGGGAGCTCCTACAATGAGCAGTTCTTC.

V and J are TRBV18 and TRBJ2-7; 11 nucleotides line up with TRBD2. This CDR3 spans 17 amino acids. V shed 3 bases and J 0 bases; nucleotides not matched to a gene: 7. Germline assignment: CDR1 KGHSH and CDR2 LQKENI. CDR3 nucleotide sequence: TGTGCCAGCTCACCTAGCGGGAGGGGTCTGTCCTCCTACGAGCAGTACTTC. Its protein is CASSPSGRGLSSYEQYF.

The rearrangement joins TRBV2 to TRBJ2-1; D perhaps matches TRBD1 (5 bases). Germline V gives CDR1 SNHLY, CDR2 FYNNEI. V gave up 8 bases and J gave up 4 bases, with 15 bases separating them. This CDR3 is built from 14 residues. CDR3 region: CASGQLLVYNEQFF. DNA for the CDR3: TGTGCCAGCGGACAACTTTTAGTGTACAATGAGCAGTTCTTC.

The genes are TRBV19 and TRBJ1-1; TRBD1 matches 10 bases. The germline gives CDR1 LNHDA, CDR2 SQIVND (reference sequence). V lost 9 bases, J lost 0 bases, and 1 base stayed unmatched. The CDR3 totals 13 residues. The CDR3 nucleotides are TGTGCCAGCGGGACAGGGGTGAACACTGAAGCTTTCTTT. This codes for CASGTGVNTEAFF.

The genes are TRBV18 and TRBJ1-6; D is uncertain. Trimming cost V 2 bases and J 8 bases, with 13 bases left between them. Per the germline V gene, CDR1 is KGHSH and CDR2 is LQKENI. CDR3 length: 15 amino acids. Here the CDR3 DNA reads TGTGCCAGCTCACCATTGAACGCGGATTATTCACCCCTCCACTTT. It is translated as CASSPLNADYSPLHF.

The chain joins TRBV30 to TRBJ1-1; 7 bases match TRBD1. This CDR3 has 15 amino acids. Losses at the gene ends were 0 bases for V and 0 bases for J; bases not matched to a gene: 4. Germline-derived CDR1 and CDR2 are GTSNPN and SVGIG (reference sequence). The CDR3: CAWSVGGQLNTEAFF. As DNA, the CDR3 is TGTGCCTGGAGTGTGGGGGGACAGTTGAACACTGAAGCTTTCTTT. Supplemented by reference TRBV30 and TRBJ1-1, the full variable domain reads SQTIHQWPATLVQPVGSPLSLECTVEGTSNPNLYWYRQAAGRGLQLLFYSVGIGQISSEVPQNLSASRPQDRQFILSSKKLLLSDSGFYLCAWSVGGQLNTEAFFGQGTRLTVV.